This record concerns one TCR beta chain sequence. No antigen is known for it. This CDR3 comprises 16 residues. The trim removed 5 bases at V and 7 bases at J, leaving 11 bases unmatched. From germline, CDR1 is MNHEY and CDR2 SVGAGI. This entry belongs to a study of blood T cells in healthy people across ages. Findings and caveats of the study: The recorded TCR beta diversity per million T cells decreased in a roughly linear manner with age. Diversity was higher, and naive CD4+ cells more numerous, in long-lived donors than in aged donors. Any changes in expanded clonotypes were possibly confounded, as donor CMV status remained unknown.

Using a J-beta primer mix together with a sample-barcoded 5' primer, a second PCR was run for about 6 to 11 cycles. In TCRdb, the 5' RACE reads were re-called with MiXCR into one record per CDR3 protein. This sample has 600,000 to 900,000 distinct CDR3 sequences, with 25% to 30% found just once. These sequences were also reported in another study, on T cells of mothers and their children. From that second work: Per child, around 2.7 million TCR beta CDR3 reads were obtained, against over 9.5 million per mother.

This clonotype was obtained from a boy aged 5-17 years in good health. This chain connects TRBV6-5 to TRBJ2-4, with 10 bases lining up with TRBD2. Material for sequencing was blood. The CDR3 reads CASSPRIAGGGNIQYF. DNA for the CDR3: TGTGCCAGCAGTCCCCGGATAGCGGGAGGAGGGAACATTCAGTACTTC.